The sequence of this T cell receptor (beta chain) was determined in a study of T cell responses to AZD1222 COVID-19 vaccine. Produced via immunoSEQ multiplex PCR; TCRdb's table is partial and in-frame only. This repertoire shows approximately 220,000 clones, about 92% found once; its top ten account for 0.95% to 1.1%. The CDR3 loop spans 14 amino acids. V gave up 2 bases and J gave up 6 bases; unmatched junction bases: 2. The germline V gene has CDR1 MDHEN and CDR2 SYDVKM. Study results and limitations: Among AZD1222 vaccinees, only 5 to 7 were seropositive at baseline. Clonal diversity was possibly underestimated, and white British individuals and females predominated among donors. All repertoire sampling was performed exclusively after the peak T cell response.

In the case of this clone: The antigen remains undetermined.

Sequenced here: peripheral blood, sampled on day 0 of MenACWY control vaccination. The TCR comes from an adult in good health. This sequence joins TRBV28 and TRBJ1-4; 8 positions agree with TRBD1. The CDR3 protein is CASSLTGGYEKLFF. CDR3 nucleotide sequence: TGTGCCAGCAGTTTAACAGGGGGTTATGAAAAACTGTTTTTT.